This entry concerns a single T cell receptor beta chain. Its specificity is not known. These data are taken from a study of cytomegalovirus exposure and HLA in healthy donors. On the study more broadly: A previous analysis identified approximately 120 million unique TCR beta sequences derived from about 180 million T cells.

It was with 60 Vbeta and 13 Jbeta primers that the PCR ran. Assay used: immunoSEQ multiplex PCR; TCRdb lists only in-frame clones, some missing. Among over 200,000 clones listed, about 78% were seen once. The CDR3 runs 17 residues. V gave up 1 base and J gave up 0 bases; unmatched junction bases: 4. Germline CDR1 SGHDT, CDR2 YYEEEE. Regarding the study as a whole: Sequencing depth roughly uniform across donors was assumed in presence/absence analyses. A link between a missense DCLRE1C variant and TCR beta V- and J-gene trimming emerged from a later analysis.

This clonotype was obtained from a male donor in good health and CMV-seronegative. This chain links TRBV5-6 with TRBJ2-1, with TRBD2 identical over 10 bases. The sequencing sample was made of PBMCs. CDR3 sequence (DNA): TGTGCCAGCAGCTTGTATGCTAGCGGGAGCTCCTACAATGAGCAGTTCTTC. Translating gives CASSLYASGSSYNEQFF.